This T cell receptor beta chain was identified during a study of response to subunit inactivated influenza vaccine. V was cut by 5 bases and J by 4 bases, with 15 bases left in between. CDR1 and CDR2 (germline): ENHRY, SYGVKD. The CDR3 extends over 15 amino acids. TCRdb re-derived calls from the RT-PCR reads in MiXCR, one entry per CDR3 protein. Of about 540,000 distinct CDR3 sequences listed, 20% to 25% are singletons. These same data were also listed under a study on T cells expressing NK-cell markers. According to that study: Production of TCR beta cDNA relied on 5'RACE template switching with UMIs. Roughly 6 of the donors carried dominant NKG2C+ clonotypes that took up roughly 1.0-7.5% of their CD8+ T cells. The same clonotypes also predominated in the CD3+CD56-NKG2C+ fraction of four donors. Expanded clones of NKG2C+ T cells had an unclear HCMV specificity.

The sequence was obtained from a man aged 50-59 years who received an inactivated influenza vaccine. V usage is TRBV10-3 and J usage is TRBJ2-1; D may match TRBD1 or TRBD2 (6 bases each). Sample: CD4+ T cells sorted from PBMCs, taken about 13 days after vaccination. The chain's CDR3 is CAISRTRGVYNEQFF. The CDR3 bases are TGTGCCATCAGTAGAACTAGGGGGGTGTACAATGAGCAGTTCTTC.